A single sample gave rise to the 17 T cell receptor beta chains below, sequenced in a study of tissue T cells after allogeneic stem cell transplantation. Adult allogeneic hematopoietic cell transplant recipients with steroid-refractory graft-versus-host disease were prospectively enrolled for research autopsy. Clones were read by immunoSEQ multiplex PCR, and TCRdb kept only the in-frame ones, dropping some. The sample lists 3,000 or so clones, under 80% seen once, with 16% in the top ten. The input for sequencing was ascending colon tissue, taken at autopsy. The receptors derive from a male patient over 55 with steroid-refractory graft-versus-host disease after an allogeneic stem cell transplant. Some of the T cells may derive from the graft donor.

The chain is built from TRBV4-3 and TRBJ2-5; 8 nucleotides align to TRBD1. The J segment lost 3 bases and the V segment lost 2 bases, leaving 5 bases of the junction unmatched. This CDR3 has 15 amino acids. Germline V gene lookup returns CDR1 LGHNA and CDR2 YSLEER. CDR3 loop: CASSQTLDREETQYF. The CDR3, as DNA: TGCGCCAGCAGCCAAACCCTGGACAGGGAAGAGACCCAGTACTTC.

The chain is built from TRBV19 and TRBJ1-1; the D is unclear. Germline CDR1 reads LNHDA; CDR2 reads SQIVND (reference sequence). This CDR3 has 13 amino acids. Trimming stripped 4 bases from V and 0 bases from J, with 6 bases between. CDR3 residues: CASSRAMNTEAFF. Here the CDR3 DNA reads TGTGCCAGTAGTAGGGCAATGAACACTGAAGCTTTCTTT.

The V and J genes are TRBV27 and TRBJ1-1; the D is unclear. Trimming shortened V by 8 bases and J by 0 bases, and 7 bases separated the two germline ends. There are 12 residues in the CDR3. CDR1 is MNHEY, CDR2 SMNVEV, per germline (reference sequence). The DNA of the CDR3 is TGTGCCAGCTCCGACTTGAACACTGAAGCTTTCTTT. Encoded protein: CASSDLNTEAFF.

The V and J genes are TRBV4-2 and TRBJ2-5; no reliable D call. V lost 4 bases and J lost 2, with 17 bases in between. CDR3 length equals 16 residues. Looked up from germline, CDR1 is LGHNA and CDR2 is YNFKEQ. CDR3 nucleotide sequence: TGTGCCAGCAGCCTCCCCGGCCCGACTTATCAAGAGACCCAGTACTTC. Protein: CASSLPGPTYQETQYF.

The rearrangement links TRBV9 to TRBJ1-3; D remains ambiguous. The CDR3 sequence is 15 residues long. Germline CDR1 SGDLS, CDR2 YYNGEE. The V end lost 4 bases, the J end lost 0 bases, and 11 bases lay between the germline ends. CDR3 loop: CASSPRTSSGNTIYF. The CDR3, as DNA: TGTGCCAGCAGCCCCAGGACGTCCTCTGGAAACACCATATATTTT. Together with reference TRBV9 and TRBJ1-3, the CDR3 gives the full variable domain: DSGVTQTPKHLITATGQRVTLRCSPRSGDLSVYWYQQSLDQGLQFLIQYYNGEERAKGNILERFSAQQFPDLHSELNLSSLELGDSALYFCASSPRTSSGNTIYFGEGSWLTVV.

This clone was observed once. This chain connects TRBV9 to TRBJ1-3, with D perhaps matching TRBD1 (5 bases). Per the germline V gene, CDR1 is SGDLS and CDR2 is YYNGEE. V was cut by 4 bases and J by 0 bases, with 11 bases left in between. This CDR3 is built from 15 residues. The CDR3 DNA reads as TGTGCCAGCAGCCCAGGACAAGGCTCTGGAAACACCATATATTTT. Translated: CASSPGQGSGNTIYF.

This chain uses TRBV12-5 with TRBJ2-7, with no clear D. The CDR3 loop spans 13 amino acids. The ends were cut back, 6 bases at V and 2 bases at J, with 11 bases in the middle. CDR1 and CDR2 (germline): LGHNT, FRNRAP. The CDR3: CASGSDTTYEQYF. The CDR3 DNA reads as TGTGCTAGTGGCTCCGACACCACCTACGAGCAGTACTTC.

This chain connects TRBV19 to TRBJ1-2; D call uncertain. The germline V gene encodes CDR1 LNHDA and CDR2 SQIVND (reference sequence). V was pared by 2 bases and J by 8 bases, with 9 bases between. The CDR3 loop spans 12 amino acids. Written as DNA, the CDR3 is TGTGCCAGTAGTATATCCCCGACAGGCTACACCTTC. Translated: CASSISPTGYTF.

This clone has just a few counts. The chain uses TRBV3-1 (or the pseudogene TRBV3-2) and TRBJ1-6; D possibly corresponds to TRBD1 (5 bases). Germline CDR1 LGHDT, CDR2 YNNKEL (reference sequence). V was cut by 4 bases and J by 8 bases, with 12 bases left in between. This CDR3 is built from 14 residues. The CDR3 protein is CASSRDSGYSPLHF. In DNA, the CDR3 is TGTGCCAGCAGCCGCGACAGCGGCTATTCACCCCTCCACTTT.

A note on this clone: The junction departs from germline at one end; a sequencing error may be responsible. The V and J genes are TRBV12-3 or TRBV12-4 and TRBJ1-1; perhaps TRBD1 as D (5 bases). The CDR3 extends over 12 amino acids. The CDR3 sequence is CACRDRDTEAFF. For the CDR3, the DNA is TGTGCCTGCAGGGACCGTGACACTGAAGCTTTCTTT.

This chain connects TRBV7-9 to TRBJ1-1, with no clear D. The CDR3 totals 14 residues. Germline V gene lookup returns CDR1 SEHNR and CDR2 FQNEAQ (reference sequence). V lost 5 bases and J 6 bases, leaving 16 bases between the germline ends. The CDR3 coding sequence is TGTGCCAGCAGCCTGGAGGGAGGGAGTTCTGAAGCTTTCTTT. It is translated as CASSLEGGSSEAFF.

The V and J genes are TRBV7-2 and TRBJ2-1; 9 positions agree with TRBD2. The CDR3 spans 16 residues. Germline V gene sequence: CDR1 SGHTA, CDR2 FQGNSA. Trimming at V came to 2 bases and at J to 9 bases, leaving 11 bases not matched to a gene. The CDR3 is CASSLKAGGGAGEQFF. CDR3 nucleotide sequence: TGTGCCAGCAGCTTAAAGGCGGGGGGGGGCGCCGGTGAGCAGTTCTTC.

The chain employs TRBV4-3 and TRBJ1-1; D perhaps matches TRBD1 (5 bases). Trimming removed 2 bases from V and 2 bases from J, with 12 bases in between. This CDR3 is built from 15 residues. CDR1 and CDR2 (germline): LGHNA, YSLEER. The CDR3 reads CASSQNSGDNTEAFF. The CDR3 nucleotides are TGCGCCAGCAGCCAAAACTCTGGGGACAACACTGAAGCTTTCTTT.

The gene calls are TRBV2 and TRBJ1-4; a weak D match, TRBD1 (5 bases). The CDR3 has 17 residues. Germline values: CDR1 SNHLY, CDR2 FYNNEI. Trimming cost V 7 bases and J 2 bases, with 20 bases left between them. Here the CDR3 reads CASTPDTPRGTNEKLFF. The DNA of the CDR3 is TGTGCCAGCACTCCGGACACGCCGCGGGGGACTAATGAAAAACTGTTTTTT.

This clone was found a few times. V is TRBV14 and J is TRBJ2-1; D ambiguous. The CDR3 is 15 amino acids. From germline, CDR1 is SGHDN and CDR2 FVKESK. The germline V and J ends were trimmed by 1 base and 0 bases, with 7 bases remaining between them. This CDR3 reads CASSQGRFSYNEQFF. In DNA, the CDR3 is TGTGCCAGCAGCCAAGGACGGTTCTCCTACAATGAGCAGTTCTTC.

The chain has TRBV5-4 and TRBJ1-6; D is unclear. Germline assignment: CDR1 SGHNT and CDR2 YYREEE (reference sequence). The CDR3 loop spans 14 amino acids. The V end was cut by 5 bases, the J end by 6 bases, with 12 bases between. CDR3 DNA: TGTGCCAGCAGATGGACTCCTCTTAATTCACCCCTCCACTTT. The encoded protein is CASRWTPLNSPLHF. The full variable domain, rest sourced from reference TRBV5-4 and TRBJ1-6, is ETGVTQSPTHLIKTRGQQVTLRCSSQSGHNTVSWYQQALGQGPQFIFQYYREEENGRGNFPPRFSGLQFPNYSSELNVNALELDDSALYLCASRWTPLNSPLHFGNGTRLTVT.

CDR3 amino acids: CASSSQQSNTEAFF. The CDR3 coding sequence is TGTGCCAGCAGCTCTCAACAGTCTAACACTGAAGCTTTCTTT. The J gene is TRBJ1-1, the V gene TRBV7-9; D call uncertain. The CDR3 sequence is 14 residues long. Trimming cost V 4 bases and J 2 bases, with 11 bases left between them. CDR1 is SEHNR and CDR2 is FQNEAQ in the germline V gene (reference sequence).